A single sample is the source of the 30 T cell receptor beta chains below, sequenced in a study of PD-1 blockade in classical Hodgkin lymphoma. Every patient experienced relapse after autologous stem cell transplantation, and brentuximab vedotin exposure varied. The method was immunoSEQ multiplex PCR; TCRdb's version includes in-frame clones alone and lacks a portion of them. This table holds roughly 13,000 clones, around 85% found once. The input for sequencing was peripheral blood mononuclear cells (PBMCs), taken at baseline. Receptors were obtained from a human donor with classical Hodgkin lymphoma.

This clone was counted between two and nine times. J is TRBJ1-1 and V is TRBV29-1; D gene unclear. Trimming shortened V by 4 bases and J by 1 base, and 7 bases separated the two germline ends. CDR1 and CDR2 (germline): SQVTM, ANQGSEA. This CDR3 region has 12 residues. CDR3 residues: CSVVEGNTEAFF. CDR3 sequence (DNA): TGCAGCGTTGTTGAGGGGAACACTGAAGCTTTCTTT.

The chain couples TRBV28 to TRBJ1-5; tentatively, D is TRBD1 (5 bases). CDR1 is MDHEN and CDR2 is SYDVKM in the germline V gene. This CDR3 has 13 residues. The ends were cut back, 8 bases at V and 1 base at J, with 9 bases in the middle. As DNA, the CDR3 is TGTGCCAGCCGTAGGGACAGCAATCAGCCCCAGCATTTT. Residues: CASRRDSNQPQHF.

The chain links TRBV6-6 to TRBJ2-5; D may be TRBD2 (6 bases). The germline CDR1 and CDR2 sequences are MNHNY and SVGAGI (reference sequence). This CDR3 spans 13 amino acids. Between the trimmed V and J ends, which lost 5 bases and 4 bases, there was a span of 11 bases. CDR3: CASSGGAGETQYF. The DNA of the CDR3 is TGTGCCAGCAGTGGAGGAGCGGGAGAGACCCAGTACTTC.

V gene TRBV19 combines with J gene TRBJ1-5; D not certain. Trimming pared 3 bases from V and 9 bases from J, leaving 9 bases between. This CDR3 is 12 amino acids long. CDR1 is LNHDA and CDR2 is SQIVND in the germline V gene (reference sequence). The CDR3 sequence is CASSMKGRPQHF. The CDR3, as DNA: TGTGCCAGTAGTATGAAAGGGAGGCCCCAGCATTTT.

The genes are TRBV13 and TRBJ2-1, with TRBD2 matching over 12 bases. The junction had 5 bases not matched to a gene; V was cut back by 4 bases and J by 4 bases. CDR3 length: 16 amino acids. Germline CDR1 is PRHDT and CDR2 is FYEKMQ (reference sequence). The CDR3 loop reads CASSSVTSGSYNEQFF. The CDR3 nucleotides are TGTGCCAGCAGCTCCGTGACTAGCGGGAGTTACAATGAGCAGTTCTTC. The entire variable domain, with the rest obtained from reference TRBV13 and TRBJ2-1, is as follows: AAGVIQSPRHLIKEKRETATLKCYPIPRHDTVYWYQQGPGQDPQFLISFYEKMQSDKGSIPDRFSAQQFSDYHSELNMSSLELGDSALYFCASSSVTSGSYNEQFFGPGTRLTVL.

This chain connects TRBV5-1 to TRBJ1-2; no clear D gene. The CDR3 totals 12 residues. Trimming took 0 bases from V and 7 from J, leaving 7 bases between them. The V gene's germline CDR1 is SGHRS and CDR2 YFSETQ. Here the CDR3 DNA reads TGCGCCAGCAGCTTGGACCCTGGTGGCTACACCTTC. As protein: CASSLDPGGYTF.

The chain recombines TRBV5-1 with TRBJ1-1, with D possibly TRBD1 on 6 matching bases. This CDR3 is 15 amino acids long. The V end was cut by 4 bases, the J end by 1 base, with 14 bases between. Per germline, CDR1 SGHRS and CDR2 YFSETQ. The CDR3: CASSGLGASNTEAFF. The CDR3 DNA follows: TGCGCCAGCAGCGGTCTGGGGGCGTCGAACACTGAAGCTTTCTTT.

Remarks on this clone: The DNA is left out, because the CDR3 cannot be placed on it with certainty; the CDR3 is given as TCRdb lists it. The V gene is TRBV27, the J gene TRBJ1-1; the table's D call TRBD1 went unverified against the DNA. Per germline, CDR1 MNHEY and CDR2 SMNVEV (reference sequence). Termini included, the CDR3 measures 15 amino acids. The CDR3 sequence: CASSSSTGLNTEAFF.

The genes are TRBV6-5 and TRBJ1-3, with D maybe TRBD1 (5 bases). Trimming stripped 5 bases from V and 0 bases from J, with 11 bases between. In germline, CDR1 is MNHEY, CDR2 SVGAGI. The CDR3 length is 15 residues. The CDR3 coding sequence is TGTGCCAGCAGTCCGGGACTTACCTCTGGAAACACCATATATTTT. Translated: CASSPGLTSGNTIYF.

This clone was observed a handful of times. The chain joins TRBV5-1 to TRBJ2-7; D tentatively fits TRBD1 or TRBD2 (5 bases each). Germline V gene data show CDR1 as SGHRS and CDR2 as YFSETQ. Trimming pared 4 bases from V and 0 bases from J, leaving 14 bases between. The CDR3 extends over 15 amino acids. DNA of the CDR3: TGCGCCAGCAGCCCCCGGGACCCGAGCTCCTACGAGCAGTACTTC. Amino acid sequence: CASSPRDPSSYEQYF.

This clone has a single count. The chain joins TRBV29-1 to TRBJ2-1, with unresolved D. Trimming pared 4 bases from V and 7 bases from J, leaving 14 bases between. CDR1 and CDR2 (germline): SQVTM, ANQGSEA. CDR3 length equals 13 residues. The CDR3 spells CSVGGRALNEQFF. CDR3 nucleotides: TGCAGCGTTGGGGGTAGGGCTCTTAATGAGCAGTTCTTC.

CDR3 DNA: TGTGCCAGCAGTAGACCGGGACGAAGCACAGATACGCAGTATTTT. Encoded protein: CASSRPGRSTDTQYF. The rearrangement links TRBV5-4 to TRBJ2-3; perhaps D is TRBD1 or TRBD2 (5 bases each). Germline lookup yields CDR1 SGHNT and CDR2 YYREEE (reference sequence). This CDR3 is built from 15 residues. The germline V and J ends were trimmed by 5 bases and 0 bases, with 13 bases remaining between them.

As regards this clone: This may come from a read error, since a much larger clone is one base off. The chain joins TRBV4-1 to TRBJ1-2, with D maybe TRBD1 (5 bases). Germline-derived CDR1 and CDR2 are MGHRA and YSYEKL. V gave up 2 bases and J gave up 3 bases, with 13 bases separating them. The CDR3 loop spans 15 amino acids. The chain's CDR3 is CASSQNGQGHYGYTF. For the CDR3, the DNA is TGCGCCAGCAGCCAAAACGGGCAGGGCCACTATGGCTACACCTTC.

This chain links TRBV7-3 with TRBJ2-7, with 10 bases that match TRBD2. This CDR3 spans 15 amino acids. From germline, CDR1 is SGHTA and CDR2 FQGTGA. Trimming cost V 2 bases and J 1 base; bases outside gene matches: 2. The CDR3 nucleotides read TGTGCCAGCAGCTTAGCTAGCGGGAGTTCCTACGAGCAGTACTTC. Translation gives CASSLASGSSYEQYF.

The J gene is TRBJ2-2, the V gene TRBV5-1, with 13 bases aligning to TRBD2. With V trimmed by 4 bases and J by 6 bases, 6 bases remained unmatched. The V gene's germline CDR1 is SGHRS and CDR2 YFSETQ. This CDR3 contains 16 residues. The CDR3 loop is CASSRTSGRAPGELFF. The DNA for the CDR3 is TGCGCCAGCAGCAGAACTAGCGGGAGGGCGCCCGGGGAGCTGTTTTTT.

The chain joins TRBV13 to TRBJ2-3; TRBD1 agrees at 11 bases. The germline gives CDR1 PRHDT, CDR2 FYEKMQ (reference sequence). The CDR3 spans 16 residues. The V segment lost 6 bases and the J segment 6 bases; nucleotides outside the gene matches: 11. CDR3 bases: TGTGCCAGCAGTTGGAGGACAGGGGGCGGTTTGGATACGCAGTATTTT. It specifies CASSWRTGGGLDTQYF.

The rearrangement joins TRBV15 to TRBJ2-5; TRBD2 matches at 13 bases. J lost 5 bases, V lost 1 base, and 7 bases had no gene match. The CDR3 has 17 residues. Germline V CDR1 and CDR2: LNHNV, YYDKDF (reference sequence). In DNA, the CDR3 is TGTGCCACCAGCAGAGCAACGGGACTAGCGGGAAGGGAGACCCAGTACTTC. Its translation is CATSRATGLAGRETQYF.

The rearrangement links TRBV23-1 to TRBJ2-5, with a possible D match to TRBD1 (8 bases). TRBV23-1 is flagged as an ORF with uncertain function. V lost 4 bases and J lost 7, with 16 bases in between. CDR3 length equals 14 residues. CDR3 protein: CASSRNRGRGTQYF. The CDR3, as DNA: TGCGCCAGCAGTCGAAACAGGGGGAGGGGGACCCAGTACTTC.

There are a few counts of this clone. The rearrangement uses TRBV7-2 and TRBJ1-2; D is possibly TRBD1 (5 bases). Germline loops: CDR1 SGHTA, CDR2 FQGNSA. Trimming pared 3 bases from V and 4 bases from J, leaving 9 bases between. The CDR3 length is 13 residues. The chain's CDR3 is CASSLGVSYGYTF. DNA of the CDR3: TGTGCCAGCAGCTTGGGGGTTTCCTATGGCTACACCTTC.

The J gene is TRBJ2-1, the V gene TRBV19; D unresolved. Germline lookup yields CDR1 LNHDA and CDR2 SQIVND (reference sequence). Trimming took 1 base from V and 6 from J, leaving 10 bases between them. This CDR3 is built from 14 residues. The CDR3: CASSIGESSNEQFF. The DNA for the CDR3 is TGTGCCAGTAGTATAGGTGAGTCAAGCAATGAGCAGTTCTTC.

The table lists this clone with a few counts. The chain has TRBV21-1 and TRBJ2-1; TRBD1 reflects the table's D call only, with no check against the DNA. TRBV21-1 is a pseudogene locus. CDR3 length: 13 residues. This CDR3 reads CASSPTGKDEQFF. The CDR3 DNA sequence: TGTGCCAGCAGTCCGACAGGGAAGGATGAGCAGTTCTTC.

Relative to its sample, this clone is large. The gene calls are TRBV28 and TRBJ2-7; TRBD1 is a possible D gene (5 bases). Germline lookup yields CDR1 MDHEN and CDR2 SYDVKM. The CDR3 consists of 15 residues. The V gene lost 7 bases and the J gene lost 2 bases, with 18 bases spanning the gap. CDR3 coding DNA: TGTGCCAGCATTTCAGGGCAGGTTTACCCCTACGAGCAGTACTTC. The encoded protein is CASISGQVYPYEQYF. Together with reference TRBV28 and TRBJ2-7, the CDR3 gives the full variable domain: DVKVTQSSRYLVKRTGEKVFLECVQDMDHENMFWYRQDPGLGLRLIYFSYDVKMKEKGDIPEGYSVSREKKERFSLILESASTNQTSMYLCASISGQVYPYEQYFGPGTRLTVT.

The chain is built from TRBV7-8 and TRBJ1-5; the D gene is possibly TRBD1 (5 bases). From germline, CDR1 is SGHVS and CDR2 FQNEAQ. V was trimmed by 5 bases and J by 2 bases, leaving 10 bases between them. This CDR3 has 14 residues. For the CDR3, the DNA is TGTGCCAGCAGCCAGGGTTTGGGCAATCAGCCCCAGCATTTT. This translates into CASSQGLGNQPQHF.

The V gene is TRBV7-8, the J gene TRBJ2-5; 7 nucleotides agree with TRBD2. This CDR3 is 15 amino acids long. Per the germline V gene, CDR1 is SGHVS and CDR2 is FQNEAQ. V lost 1 base, J lost 4 bases, and 6 bases stayed unmatched. CDR3 in DNA: TGTGCCAGCAGCTTAGATACTAGCGCTTTAGAGACCCAGTACTTC. Its translation is CASSLDTSALETQYF.

As for this clone: The germline gene is not matched at one end of the junction; a read error may be the cause. The V and J genes are TRBV7-4 and TRBJ2-6; unclear D gene. Germline V gene lookup returns CDR1 SGHVT and CDR2 SQSDAQ. The CDR3 is 15 residues long. CDR3 in amino acids: CASSMARSAHKVGPF. CDR3 DNA: TGTGCCAGCAGCATGGCCCGTTCAGCTCACAAAGTCGGGCCATTC.

The rearrangement uses TRBV18 and TRBJ2-1, with D unclear. CDR1 is KGHSH and CDR2 is LQKENI in the germline V gene. The CDR3 length is 15 residues. The V end was cut by 2 bases, the J end by 2 bases, with 10 bases between. CDR3 amino acids: CASSPMFRAYNEQFF. The CDR3 DNA reads TGTGCCAGCTCACCAATGTTCCGAGCCTACAATGAGCAGTTCTTC.

The chain joins TRBV9 to TRBJ2-3; TRBD2 might be the D (6 bases). The V end was cut by 8 bases, the J end by 0 bases, with 10 bases between. The CDR3 is 13 residues long. Germline CDR1 and CDR2: SGDLS and YYNGEE. The CDR3 DNA is TGTGCCAGTGGACGGGAGAGCACAGATACGCAGTATTTT. The encoded protein is CASGRESTDTQYF.

The chain joins TRBV15 to TRBJ2-2; D gene ambiguous. In germline, CDR1 is LNHNV, CDR2 YYDKDF (reference sequence). Trimming left V 3 bases short and J 6 bases short, with 17 bases between. The CDR3 consists of 16 residues. CDR3 protein: CATSRLDTIPPGELFF. In nucleotides, the CDR3 is TGTGCCACCAGCAGGTTAGACACGATCCCCCCCGGGGAGCTGTTTTTT.

V and J are TRBV15 and TRBJ2-7; TRBD2 matches at 8 bases. Germline values: CDR1 LNHNV, CDR2 YYDKDF (reference sequence). This CDR3 comprises 15 residues. The J segment lost 5 bases and the V segment lost 0 bases, leaving 6 bases of the junction unmatched. CDR3 sequence reads: CATSRDILAGNEQYF. The CDR3 bases are TGTGCCACCAGCAGAGATATATTAGCGGGAAACGAGCAGTACTTC.

V gene TRBV28 combines with J gene TRBJ2-7; tentatively, D is TRBD2 (6 bases). Germline-derived CDR1 and CDR2 are MDHEN and SYDVKM. The CDR3 is made up of 15 amino acids. V lost 3 bases and J lost 1, with 13 bases in between. CDR3 sequence: CASSFERGGSYEQYF. CDR3 bases: TGTGCCAGCAGTTTCGAACGGGGAGGATCCTACGAGCAGTACTTC.